The 5 T cell receptor beta chains below all came from one sample that was sequenced in a study of HIV-infected patients and healthy controls. TCRdb reanalysed the 5' RACE reads using MiXCR and keeps one entry per CDR3 protein. The top ten clones hold approximately 25% of a sample with 18,000 or so distinct CDR3 sequences, roughly 17% of them seen once. Sequencing was done on a sample of CD8+ T cells from blood. The origin of the receptors is a human donor in good health.

The chain links TRBV19 to TRBJ2-3; 8 bases align to TRBD2. The junction had 10 bases not matched to a gene; V was cut back by 0 bases and J by 2 bases. The CDR3 is 18 residues long. Germline V gives CDR1 LNHDA, CDR2 SQIVND (reference sequence). CDR3 coding DNA: TGTGCCAGTAGTATAGATCCCCAGACTAGCGCCCACACAGATACGCAGTATTTT. Protein: CASSIDPQTSAHTDTQYF.

This clonotype was recorded many times. The V and J genes are TRBV20-1 and TRBJ2-5; 9 nucleotides align to TRBD2. V trimming: 0 bases; J trimming: 3 bases; junction bases outside the gene matches: 11. Germline loops: CDR1 DFQATT, CDR2 SNEGSKA (reference sequence). The CDR3 contains 17 residues. The CDR3 nucleotides are TGCAGTGCTAGAGATTACGAAGGTAGCGGGGGCAAAGAGACCCAGTACTTC. Residues: CSARDYEGSGGKETQYF.

The table lists this clonotype with many counts. The gene calls are TRBV7-6 and TRBJ1-3, with TRBD1 identical over 8 bases. V was pared by 2 bases and J by 2 bases, with 2 bases of the junction left unmatched. Germline lookup yields CDR1 SGHVS and CDR2 FNYEAQ. The CDR3 length is 15 residues. CDR3 bases: TGTGCCAGCAGCTTATCCAGGGGGCCTGGAAACACCATATATTTT. Its protein is CASSLSRGPGNTIYF.

This clonotype showed up just a few times. This chain links TRBV6-6 with TRBJ2-7; TRBD2 might be the D (5 bases). V lost 0 bases and J 2 bases, leaving 17 bases between the germline ends. The CDR3 is 17 amino acids. Germline lookup yields CDR1 MNHNY and CDR2 SVGAGI (reference sequence). CDR3 bases: TGTGCCAGCAGTTACTCGGGAGTCGGGCGGACCCCCTACGAGCAGTACTTC. This translates into CASSYSGVGRTPYEQYF.

The chain recombines TRBV5-6 with TRBJ1-1; D is possibly TRBD1 (6 bases). Deletions cut 3 bases from V and 0 bases from J, with 24 bases between. Germline V gene sequence: CDR1 SGHDT, CDR2 YYEEEE. The CDR3 runs 19 residues. CDR3 DNA sequence: TGTGCCAGCAGCTACCCAGGGGCCGGAACCACCAACTTGAACACTGAAGCTTTCTTT. Its protein product is CASSYPGAGTTNLNTEAFF.